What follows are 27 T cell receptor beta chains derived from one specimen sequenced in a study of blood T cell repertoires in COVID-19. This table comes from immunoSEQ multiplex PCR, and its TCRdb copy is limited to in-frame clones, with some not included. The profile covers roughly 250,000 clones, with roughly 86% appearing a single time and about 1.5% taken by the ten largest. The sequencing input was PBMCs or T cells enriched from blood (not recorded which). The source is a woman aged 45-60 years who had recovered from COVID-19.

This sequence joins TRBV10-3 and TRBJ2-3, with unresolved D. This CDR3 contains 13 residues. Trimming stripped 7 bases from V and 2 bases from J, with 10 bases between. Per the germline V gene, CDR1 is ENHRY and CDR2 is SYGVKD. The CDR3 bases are TGTGCCATCAATGCCATAGACACAGATACGCAGTATTTT. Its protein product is CAINAIDTDTQYF.

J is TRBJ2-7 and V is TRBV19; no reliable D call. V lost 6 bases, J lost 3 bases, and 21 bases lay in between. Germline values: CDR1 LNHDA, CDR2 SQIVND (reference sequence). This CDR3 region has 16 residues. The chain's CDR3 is CASSSQVSTFSYEQYF. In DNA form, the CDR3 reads TGTGCCAGTAGCTCCCAGGTCTCCACCTTTAGCTACGAGCAGTACTTC.

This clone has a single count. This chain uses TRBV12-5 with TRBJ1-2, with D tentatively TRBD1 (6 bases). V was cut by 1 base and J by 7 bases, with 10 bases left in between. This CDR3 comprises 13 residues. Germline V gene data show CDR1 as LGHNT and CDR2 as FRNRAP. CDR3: CASGLDNRAGYTF. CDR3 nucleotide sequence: TGTGCTAGTGGTTTGGATAACAGGGCTGGCTACACCTTC.

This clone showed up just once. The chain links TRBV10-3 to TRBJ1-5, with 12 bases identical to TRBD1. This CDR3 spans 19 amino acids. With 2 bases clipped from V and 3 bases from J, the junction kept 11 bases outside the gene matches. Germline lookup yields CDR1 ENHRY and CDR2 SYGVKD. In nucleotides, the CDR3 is TGTGCCATCAGTGAGACCGGGACAGGGGGCGAATCAATCAATCAGCCCCAGCATTTT. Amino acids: CAISETGTGGESINQPQHF.

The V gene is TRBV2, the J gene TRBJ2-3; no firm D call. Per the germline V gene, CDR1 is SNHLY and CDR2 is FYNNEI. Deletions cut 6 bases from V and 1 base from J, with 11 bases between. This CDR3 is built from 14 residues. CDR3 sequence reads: CASSLKRGTDTQYF. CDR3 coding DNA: TGTGCCAGCAGCCTTAAGCGAGGCACAGATACGCAGTATTTT.

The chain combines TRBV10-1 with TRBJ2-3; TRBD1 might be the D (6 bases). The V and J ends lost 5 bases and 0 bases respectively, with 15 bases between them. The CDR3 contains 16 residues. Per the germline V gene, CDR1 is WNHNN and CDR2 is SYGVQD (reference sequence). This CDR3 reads CASSRGGKQSTDTQYF. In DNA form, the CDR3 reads TGCGCCAGCAGTAGAGGGGGAAAGCAGAGCACAGATACGCAGTATTTT.

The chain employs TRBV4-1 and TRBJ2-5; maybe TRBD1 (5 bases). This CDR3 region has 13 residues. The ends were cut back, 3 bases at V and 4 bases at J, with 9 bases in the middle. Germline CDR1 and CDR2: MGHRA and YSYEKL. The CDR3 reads CASSHWQGETQYF. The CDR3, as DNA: TGCGCCAGCAGCCATTGGCAGGGAGAGACCCAGTACTTC.

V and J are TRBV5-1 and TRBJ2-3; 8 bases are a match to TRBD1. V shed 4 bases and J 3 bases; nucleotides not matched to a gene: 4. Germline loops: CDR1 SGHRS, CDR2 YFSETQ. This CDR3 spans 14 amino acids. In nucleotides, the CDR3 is TGCGCCAGCAGCAAAGGACAGGGTACAGATACGCAGTATTTT. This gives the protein CASSKGQGTDTQYF.

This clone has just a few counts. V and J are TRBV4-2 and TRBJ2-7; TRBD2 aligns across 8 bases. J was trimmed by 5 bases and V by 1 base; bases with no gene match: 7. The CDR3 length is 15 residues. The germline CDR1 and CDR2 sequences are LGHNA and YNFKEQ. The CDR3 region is CASSQAAGESHEQYF. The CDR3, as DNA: TGTGCCAGCAGCCAAGCAGCGGGAGAGTCCCACGAGCAGTACTTC.

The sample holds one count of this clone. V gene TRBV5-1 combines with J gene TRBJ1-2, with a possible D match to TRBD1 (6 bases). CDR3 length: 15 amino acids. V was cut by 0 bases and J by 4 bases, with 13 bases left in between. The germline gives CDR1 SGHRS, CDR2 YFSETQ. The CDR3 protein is CASSLAGGQGYGYTF. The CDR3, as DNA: TGCGCCAGCAGCTTGGCCGGGGGGCAGGGCTATGGCTACACCTTC.

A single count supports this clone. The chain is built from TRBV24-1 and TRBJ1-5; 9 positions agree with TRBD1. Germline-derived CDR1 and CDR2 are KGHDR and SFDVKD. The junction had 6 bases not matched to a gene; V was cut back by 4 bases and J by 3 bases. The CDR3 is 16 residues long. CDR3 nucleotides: TGTGCCACCAGTGACCACGGGACAGGGTTCAATCAGCCCCAGCATTTT. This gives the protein CATSDHGTGFNQPQHF.

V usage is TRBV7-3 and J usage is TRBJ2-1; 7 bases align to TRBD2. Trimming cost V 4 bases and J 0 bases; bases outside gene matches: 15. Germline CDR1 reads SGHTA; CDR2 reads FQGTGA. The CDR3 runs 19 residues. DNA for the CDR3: TGTGCCAGCAGCTCGCCCAGTGGGACTACCTTCCTCTCCTACAATGAGCAGTTCTTC. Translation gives CASSSPSGTTFLSYNEQFF.

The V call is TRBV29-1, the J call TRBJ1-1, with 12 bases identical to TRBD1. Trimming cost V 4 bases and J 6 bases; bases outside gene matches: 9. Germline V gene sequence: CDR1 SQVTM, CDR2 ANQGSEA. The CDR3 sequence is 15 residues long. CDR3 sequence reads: CSVAGTGGAGAEAFF. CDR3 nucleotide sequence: TGCAGCGTTGCTGGGACAGGGGGCGCGGGAGCTGAAGCTTTCTTT.

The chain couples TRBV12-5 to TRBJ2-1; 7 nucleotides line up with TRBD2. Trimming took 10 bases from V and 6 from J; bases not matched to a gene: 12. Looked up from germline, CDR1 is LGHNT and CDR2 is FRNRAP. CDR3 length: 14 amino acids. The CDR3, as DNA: TGTGCTACCCTTCAGGCGGGAGTCTCCAATGAGCAGTTCTTC. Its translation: CATLQAGVSNEQFF.

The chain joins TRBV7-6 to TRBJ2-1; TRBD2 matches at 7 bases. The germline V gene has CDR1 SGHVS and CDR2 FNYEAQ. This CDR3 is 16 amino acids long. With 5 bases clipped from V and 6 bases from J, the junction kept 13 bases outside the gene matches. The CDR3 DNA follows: TGTGCCAGCAGCCCTAGGGCTGGACTAGGGTCCAATGAGCAGTTCTTC. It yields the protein CASSPRAGLGSNEQFF. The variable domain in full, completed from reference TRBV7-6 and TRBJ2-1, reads GAGVSQSPRYKVTKRGQDVALRCDPISGHVSLYWYRQALGQGPEFLTYFNYEAQQDKSGLPNDRFSAERPEGSISTLTIQRTEQRDSAMYRCASSPRAGLGSNEQFFGPGTRLTVL.

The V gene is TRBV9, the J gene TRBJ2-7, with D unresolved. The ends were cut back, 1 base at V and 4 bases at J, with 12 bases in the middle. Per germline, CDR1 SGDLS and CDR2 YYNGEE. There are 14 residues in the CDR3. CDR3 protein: CASSVNSPGYEQYF. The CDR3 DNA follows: TGTGCCAGCAGCGTAAATTCCCCAGGTTACGAGCAGTACTTC.

CDR3 protein: CASSIPRQGLNQPQHF. CDR3 DNA sequence: TGTGCCAGTAGTATACCCCGACAGGGGCTCAATCAGCCCCAGCATTTT. The V and J genes are TRBV19 and TRBJ1-5, with 8 nucleotides matching TRBD1. Per the germline V gene, CDR1 is LNHDA and CDR2 is SQIVND (reference sequence). J lost 3 bases, V lost 2 bases, and 6 bases had no gene match. The CDR3 extends over 16 amino acids.

The CDR3 sequence: CASSYGGGTKNIQYF. Written as DNA, the CDR3 is TGTGCCAGCAGTTACGGGGGGGGCACCAAAAACATTCAGTACTTC. The rearrangement uses TRBV6-5 and TRBJ2-4; tentatively, D is TRBD2 (7 bases). V was pared by 2 bases and J by 2 bases, with 10 bases between. Germline lookup yields CDR1 MNHEY and CDR2 SVGAGI. This CDR3 region has 15 residues.

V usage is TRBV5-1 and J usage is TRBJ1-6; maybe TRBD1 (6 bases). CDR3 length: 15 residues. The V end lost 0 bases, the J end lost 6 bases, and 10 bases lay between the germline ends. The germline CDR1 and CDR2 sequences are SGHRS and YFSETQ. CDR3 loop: CASSLEGGGNSPLHF. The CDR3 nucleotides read TGCGCCAGCAGCTTGGAGGGAGGGGGTAATTCACCCCTCCACTTT.

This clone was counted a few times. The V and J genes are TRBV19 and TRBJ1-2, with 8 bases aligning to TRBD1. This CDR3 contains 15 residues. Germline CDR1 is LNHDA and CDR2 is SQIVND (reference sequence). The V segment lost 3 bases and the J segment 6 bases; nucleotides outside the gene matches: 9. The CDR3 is CASSISAGGLDGYTF. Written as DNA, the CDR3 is TGTGCCAGTAGTATCTCAGCAGGGGGCTTAGATGGCTACACCTTC.

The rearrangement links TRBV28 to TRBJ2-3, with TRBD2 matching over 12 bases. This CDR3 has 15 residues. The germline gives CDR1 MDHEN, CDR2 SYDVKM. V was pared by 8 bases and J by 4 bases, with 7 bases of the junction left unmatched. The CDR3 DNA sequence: TGTGCCAGCTGTCGGACTAGCGGGGCCCCAGATACGCAGTATTTT. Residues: CASCRTSGAPDTQYF.

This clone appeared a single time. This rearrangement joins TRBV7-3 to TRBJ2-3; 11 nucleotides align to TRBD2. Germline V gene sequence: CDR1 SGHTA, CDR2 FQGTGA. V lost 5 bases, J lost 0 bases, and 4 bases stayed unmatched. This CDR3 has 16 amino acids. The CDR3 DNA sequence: TGTGCCAGCAGCAGCGGGACTAGCGGTAGCACAGATACGCAGTATTTT. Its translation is CASSSGTSGSTDTQYF.

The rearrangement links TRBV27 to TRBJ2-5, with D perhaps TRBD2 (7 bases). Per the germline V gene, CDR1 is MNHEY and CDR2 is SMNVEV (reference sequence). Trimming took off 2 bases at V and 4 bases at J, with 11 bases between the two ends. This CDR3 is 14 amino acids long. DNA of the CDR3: TGTGCCAGCAGTTTAATGGGGGGGCGAGAGACCCAGTACTTC. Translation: CASSLMGGRETQYF.

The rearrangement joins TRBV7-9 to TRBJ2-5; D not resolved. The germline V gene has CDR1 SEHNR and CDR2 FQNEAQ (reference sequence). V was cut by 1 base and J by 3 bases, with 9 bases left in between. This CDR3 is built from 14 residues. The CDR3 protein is CASSLVGQEETQYF. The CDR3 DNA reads TGTGCCAGCAGCTTAGTCGGTCAGGAAGAGACCCAGTACTTC.

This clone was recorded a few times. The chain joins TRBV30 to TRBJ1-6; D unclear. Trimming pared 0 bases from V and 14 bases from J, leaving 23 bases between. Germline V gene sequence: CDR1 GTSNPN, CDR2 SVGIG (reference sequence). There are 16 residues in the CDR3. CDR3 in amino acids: CAWSVRREHPRWALHF. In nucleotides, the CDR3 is TGTGCCTGGAGTGTCCGGAGGGAGCACCCCCGTTGGGCCCTCCACTTT.

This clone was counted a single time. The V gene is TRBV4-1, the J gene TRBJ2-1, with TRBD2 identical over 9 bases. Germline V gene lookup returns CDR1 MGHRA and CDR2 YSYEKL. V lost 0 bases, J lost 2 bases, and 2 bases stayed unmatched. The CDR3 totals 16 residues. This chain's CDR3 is CASSQDPSGTYNEQFF. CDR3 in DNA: TGCGCCAGCAGCCAAGACCCTAGCGGGACCTACAATGAGCAGTTCTTC.

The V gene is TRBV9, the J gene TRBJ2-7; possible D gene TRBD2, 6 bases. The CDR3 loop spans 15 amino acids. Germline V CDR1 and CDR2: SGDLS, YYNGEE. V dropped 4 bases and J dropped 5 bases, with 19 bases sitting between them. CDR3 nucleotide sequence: TGTGCCAGCAGCAAAGGAGGGACCCAAGCACACGAGCAGTACTTC. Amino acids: CASSKGGTQAHEQYF.